Listed below are T cell receptor beta chains from one sample, sequenced in a study of T-cell memory formation after mild COVID-19. TCRdb passed the 5' RACE reads through MiXCR, listing each CDR3 protein once. Altogether 25,000 to 35,000 distinct CDR3 sequences are present, 6.5% to 9% being singletons, with the ten largest covering about 14%. Sequenced sample: PBMCs or a T cell subset sorted from them (not recorded which). The receptors derive from an adult woman who had mild COVID-19 (a few samples of this study predate the infection). Cell type and time point are not known. CDR3s include the opening cysteine and the closing phenylalanine or tryptophan. The D gene is left open where the match is weak. A row's size may be missing; if present it is once, few, many or a size class.

d_call,v_call,clone_size,j_call,cdr3_aa,cdr3_nt
-,TRBV2,many,TRBJ2-1,CASSEFRANEQFF,TGTGCCAGCAGTGAATTTCGGGCCAATGAGCAGTTCTTC
-,TRBV12-3/TRBV12-4,many,TRBJ1-2,CASSLWQDTPSSGYTF,TGTGCCAGCAGTTTATGGCAGGACACCCCAAGTAGTGGCTACACCTTC
-,TRBV7-9,few,TRBJ1-2,CASSLLGVGYGYTF,TGTGCCAGCAGCTTGCTTGGGGTGGGCTATGGCTACACCTTC
TRBD1,TRBV12-3/TRBV12-4,many,TRBJ1-2,CASSSPVGQGSYGYTF,TGTGCCAGCAGTTCCCCCGTAGGACAGGGGTCCTATGGCTACACCTTC
TRBD2,TRBV3-1,many,TRBJ2-1,CASSYSMASGSTEQFF,TGTGCCAGCAGCTACAGTATGGCTAGCGGGAGTACTGAGCAGTTCTTC
-,TRBV3-1,-,TRBJ2-7,CASSQETYEQYF,TGTGCCAGCAGCCAAGAAACCTACGAGCAGTACTTC
TRBD1,TRBV5-1,many,TRBJ1-1,CASSFQGALLNTEAFF,TGCGCCAGCAGCTTCCAGGGGGCTTTGCTGAACACTGAAGCTTTCTTT
-,TRBV5-1,many,TRBJ2-1,CASSAETGISYNEQFF,TGCGCCAGCAGCGCAGAAACGGGTATCTCCTACAATGAGCAGTTCTTC
TRBD2,TRBV7-8,many,TRBJ2-1,CASSLRPLAGAYNEQFF,TGTGCCAGCAGCTTAAGACCACTAGCGGGAGCATACAATGAGCAGTTCTTC
-,TRBV6-6,many,TRBJ2-2,CASAGNTGELFF,TGTGCCAGCGCGGGGAACACCGGGGAGCTGTTTTTT
-,TRBV6-5,many,TRBJ1-2,CASRRAPQSPYGYTF,TGTGCCAGCAGACGGGCCCCCCAGAGCCCCTATGGCTACACCTTC
-,TRBV24-1,many,TRBJ1-2,CATSDFRTGYTF,TGTGCCACCAGTGATTTCAGGACGGGCTACACCTTC
-,TRBV7-2,many,TRBJ2-1,CASSALTSYYNEQFF,TGTGCCAGCAGCGCGCTGACTAGTTACTACAATGAGCAGTTCTTC
TRBD2,TRBV20-1,many,TRBJ2-3,CSARPTSGRISDTQYF,TGCAGTGCTAGGCCGACTAGCGGGAGAATTTCGGATACGCAGTATTTT
-,TRBV20-1,few,TRBJ2-6,CSARGQASSGANVLTF,TGCAGTGCTAGAGGACAGGCAAGCTCTGGGGCCAACGTCCTGACTTTC
TRBD2,TRBV7-8,many,TRBJ2-5,CASSKERGVQETQYF,TGTGCCAGCAGCAAAGAGCGGGGGGTACAAGAGACCCAGTACTTC
TRBD2,TRBV7-3,-,TRBJ2-1,CASSLQASGSGSYNEQFF,TGTGCCAGCAGCTTACAGGCTAGCGGGAGCGGATCCTACAATGAGCAGTTCTTC
-,TRBV9,many,TRBJ2-5,CASSVGWGIQETQYF,TGTGCCAGCAGCGTAGGGTGGGGAATCCAAGAGACCCAGTACTTC
-,TRBV2,many,TRBJ2-3,CASSPGQLITDTQYF,TGTGCCAGCAGTCCTGGACAGTTGATCACAGATACGCAGTATTTT
TRBD2,TRBV20-1,-,TRBJ2-1,CSARGEGLLMYNEQFF,TGCAGTGCTAGAGGGGAGGGACTACTTATGTACAATGAGCAGTTCTTC
-,TRBV6-1,many,TRBJ2-1,CASSGESPSNEQFF,TGTGCCAGCAGTGGTGAATCCCCTAGCAATGAGCAGTTCTTC
TRBD1,TRBV11-2,few,TRBJ1-2,CASRGDRVLGYTF,TGTGCCAGCAGGGGAGACAGGGTACTCGGCTACACCTTC
TRBD1,TRBV5-1,many,TRBJ1-2,CASSPSGQGNGYTF,TGCGCCAGCAGCCCCTCGGGACAGGGGAATGGCTACACCTTC
-,TRBV27,many,TRBJ2-2,CASRRTAANTGELFF,TGTGCCAGCAGACGGACAGCCGCGAACACCGGGGAGCTGTTTTTT
-,TRBV5-1,many,TRBJ1-1,CASSLVSTPNTEAFF,TGCGCCAGCAGCTTGGTCTCTACCCCGAACACTGAAGCTTTCTTT
-,TRBV4-3,many,TRBJ1-6,CASSHSRSSYNSPLHF,TGCGCCAGCAGCCATTCTAGGAGCTCCTATAATTCACCCCTCCACTTT
-,TRBV29-1,many,TRBJ2-2,CSAQRTGELFF,TGCAGCGCCCAGAGGACCGGGGAGCTGTTTTTT
-,TRBV2,many,TRBJ1-1,CASSEILWQLVQNTEAFF,TGTGCCAGCAGTGAAATTCTGTGGCAGTTGGTTCAGAACACTGAAGCTTTCTTT
-,TRBV6-2/TRBV6-3,many,TRBJ2-2,CASRQPSDTGELFF,TGTGCCAGCAGGCAGCCCTCGGACACCGGGGAGCTGTTTTTT
TRBD1,TRBV5-1,many,TRBJ2-7,CASSSGTVNYEQYF,TGCGCCAGCAGCTCCGGGACAGTGAACTACGAGCAGTACTTC
TRBD2,TRBV6-6,many,TRBJ2-7,CASSVAGTSGRSYF,TGTGCCAGCAGTGTAGCCGGGACTAGCGGGAGAAGTTACTTC
-,TRBV5-1,many,TRBJ2-1,CASSLAGSSYNEQFF,TGCGCCAGCAGCTTGGCAGGATCTAGTTACAATGAGCAGTTCTTC
-,TRBV12-3/TRBV12-4,many,TRBJ1-5,CASSFGGGNVQPQHF,TGTGCCAGCAGTTTTGGGGGGGGGAACGTGCAGCCCCAGCATTTT